The subject of this entry is one T cell receptor beta chain. Arm-PCR of CDR3 regions with iRepertoire HTBI primers generated TCR beta libraries. From the multiplex PCR reads, TCRdb called clonotypes with MiXCR, one entry per CDR3 protein. The table shows 400,000 to 500,000 distinct CDR3 sequences, with 14% occurring only once. This sample was included in a study of regulatory T cells in long-lasting Graves disease. Per germline, CDR1 MNHEY and CDR2 SVGEGT. Trimming took 8 bases from V and 2 from J; bases not matched to a gene: 8. The CDR3 sequence is 15 residues long. Time point: newly diagnosed GD, antithyroid drugs for less than 3 months. Extracted PBMC RNA gave rise to the TCR library. These same records also appear under a second study, on T cells in Graves' hyperthyroidism and ophthalmopathy. From that report: Primed by the HTBI set, a first-round RT-PCR was run on the TCR CDR3. Ophthalmopathy, which appeared later, was predicted by the model a median roughly 6.6 months before onset.

The J gene is TRBJ2-1, the V gene TRBV6-2 or TRBV6-3; 8 positions agree with TRBD2. The TCR comes from a woman in her forties or fifties with Graves disease. Specimen: peripheral blood mononuclear cells (PBMCs), collected at new diagnosis, from a patient treated with antithyroid drugs. CDR3 amino acids: CASSRGRGAYNEQFF. The CDR3 coding sequence is TGTGCCAGCTCTCGAGGGCGGGGGGCCTACAATGAGCAGTTCTTC.